The source of this T cell receptor beta chain is a study of blood T cell repertoires in COVID-19. Study-level information: Both acute and convalescent COVID-19 samples were obtained from the United States, Italy and Spain. T cells, B-cell-depleted T cells, or PBMCs provided the cDNA or gDNA that served as material.

CDR3 length equals 12 residues. The V end lost 5 bases, the J end lost 5 bases, and 10 bases lay between the germline ends. Germline loops: CDR1 LNHDA, CDR2 SQIVND (reference sequence). Measured with immunoSEQ multiplex PCR; TCRdb has only the in-frame clones, and not every one. The repertoire holds about 160,000 clones, with 82% as singletons. Patients from Seattle were sampled longitudinally, starting during active infection. The chain combines TRBV19 with TRBJ2-7, with D unresolved. Sequenced sample: peripheral blood. The source is a woman aged 40 to 55 with COVID-19, enrolled during active disease. The DNA of the CDR3 is TGTGCCAGTAGTCCCCGTGGCCACGAGCAGTACTTC. This sequence encodes CASSPRGHEQYF. The variable domain in full, with the rest retrieved from reference TRBV19 and TRBJ2-7, is DGGITQSPKYLFRKEGQNVTLSCEQNLNHDAMYWYRQDPGQGLRLIYYSQIVNDFQKGDIAEGYSVSREKKESFPLTVTSAQKNPTAFYLCASSPRGHEQYFGPGTRLTVT.